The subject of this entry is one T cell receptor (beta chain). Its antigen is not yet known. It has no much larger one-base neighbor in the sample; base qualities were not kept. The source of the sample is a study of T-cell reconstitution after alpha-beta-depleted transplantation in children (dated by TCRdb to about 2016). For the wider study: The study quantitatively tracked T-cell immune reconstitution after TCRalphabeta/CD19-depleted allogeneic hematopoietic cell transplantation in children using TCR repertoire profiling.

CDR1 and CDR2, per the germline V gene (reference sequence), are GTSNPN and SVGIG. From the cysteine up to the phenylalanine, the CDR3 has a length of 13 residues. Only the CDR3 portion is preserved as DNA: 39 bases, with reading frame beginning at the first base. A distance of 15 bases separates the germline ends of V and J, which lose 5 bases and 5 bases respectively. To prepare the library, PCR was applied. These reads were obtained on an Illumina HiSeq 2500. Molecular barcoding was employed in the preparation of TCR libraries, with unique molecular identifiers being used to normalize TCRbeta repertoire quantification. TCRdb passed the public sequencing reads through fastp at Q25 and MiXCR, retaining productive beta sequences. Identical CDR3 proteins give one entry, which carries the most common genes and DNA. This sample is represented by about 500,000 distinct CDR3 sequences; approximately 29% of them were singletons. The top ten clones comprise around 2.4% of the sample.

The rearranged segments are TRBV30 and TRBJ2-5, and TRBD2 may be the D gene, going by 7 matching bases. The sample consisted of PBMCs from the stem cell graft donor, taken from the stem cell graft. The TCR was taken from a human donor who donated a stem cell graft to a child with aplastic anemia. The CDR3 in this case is CAWATRGGETQYF. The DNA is TGTGCCTGGGCGACTCGCGGGGGCGAGACCCAGTACTTC.